A single sample gave rise to the 23 T cell receptor beta chains below, sequenced in a study of CD8 T cells in ankylosing spondylitis. The antigens these receptors bind are not known. TCRdb redid the calling of the 5' RACE reads with MiXCR, one entry per CDR3 protein. Among more than 500,000 distinct CDR3 sequences, roughly 5.2% were seen once, and the ten largest hold under 4.5%. Overall study findings and caveats: Ankylosing spondylitis blood appeared to carry a characteristic TCR beta motif of fewer than 10 highly homologous variants.

Sequencing was carried out using blood, either unsorted or a sorted T cell fraction (not recorded which). The receptor source for this set is a male donor with ankylosing spondylitis.

This clonotype came up many times. This chain uses TRBV20-1 with TRBJ2-1, with TRBD2 matching over 12 bases. Germline assignment: CDR1 DFQATT and CDR2 SNEGSKA (reference sequence). The V gene end was trimmed by 7 bases and the J gene end by 8 bases; junction bases not matched to a gene: 12. This CDR3 is built from 15 residues. The CDR3 reads CSVETSGRVLDEQFF. As DNA, the CDR3 is TGCAGTGTCGAGACTAGCGGGAGAGTACTCGATGAGCAGTTCTTC.

The rearrangement links TRBV20-1 to TRBJ1-1, with D unclear. The CDR3 runs 14 residues. V lost 0 bases, J lost 0 bases, and 8 bases lay in between. CDR1 and CDR2 (germline): DFQATT, SNEGSKA (reference sequence). CDR3 in amino acids: CSAREEVMNTEAFF. Here the CDR3 DNA reads TGCAGTGCTAGAGAGGAAGTAATGAACACTGAAGCTTTCTTT.

This clonotype was seen a handful of times. The chain combines TRBV20-1 with TRBJ1-1, with a tentative D call TRBD1 (5 bases). The length of the CDR3 is 14 residues. Germline CDR1 DFQATT, CDR2 SNEGSKA (reference sequence). V was shortened by 2 bases and J by 0 bases, with 10 bases between the two germline ends. The CDR3 is CSARHGQLNTEAFF. The CDR3 DNA sequence: TGCAGTGCTAGACACGGACAACTGAACACTGAAGCTTTCTTT.

This clonotype was detected ten times or more. The chain employs TRBV20-1 and TRBJ2-2; D may be TRBD2 (6 bases). The germline CDR1 and CDR2 sequences are DFQATT and SNEGSKA (reference sequence). Trimming removed 5 bases at V and 3 bases at J, with 13 bases between. This CDR3 region has 14 residues. The CDR3 region is CSADPGTYTGELFF. The CDR3 bases are TGCAGTGCTGATCCAGGGACTTACACCGGGGAGCTGTTTTTT.

The V and J genes are TRBV27 and TRBJ2-3; 10 positions agree with TRBD2. The CDR3 runs to 19 residues. Germline values: CDR1 MNHEY, CDR2 SMNVEV (reference sequence). V trimming: 3 bases; J trimming: 0 bases; junction bases outside the gene matches: 12. For the CDR3, the DNA is TGTGCCAGCAGTTTGGGTAGCGGGGGGTTTGAATCGAGCACAGATACGCAGTATTTT. Protein product: CASSLGSGGFESSTDTQYF.

This clonotype appeared a few times. CDR3 region: CASSLGASRISEQYF. DNA for the CDR3: TGTGCCAGCAGCTTAGGGGCCAGCCGTATCTCCGAGCAGTACTTC. The genes are TRBV7-9 and TRBJ2-7; no firm D call. Between the trimmed V and J ends, which lost 1 base and 6 bases, there was a span of 16 bases. CDR1 is SEHNR and CDR2 is FQNEAQ in the germline V gene (reference sequence). The CDR3 is 15 residues long.

This clonotype has a count of ten or more. This sequence joins TRBV6-2 or TRBV6-3 and TRBJ2-2; no clear D gene. This CDR3 has 15 residues. The V end was cut by 5 bases, the J end by 4 bases, with 14 bases between. From germline, CDR1 is MNHEY and CDR2 SVGEGT. CDR3 sequence reads: CASSTASSPTGELFF. CDR3 DNA sequence: TGTGCCAGCAGTACCGCGAGTAGTCCCACCGGGGAGCTGTTTTTT.

In its sample, this clonotype was seen many times. The CDR3 loop is CASSYWTSVGEQFF. CDR3 DNA: TGTGCCAGCAGTTACTGGACTAGTGTTGGTGAGCAGTTCTTC. The genes are TRBV6-5 and TRBJ2-1; 7 bases agree with TRBD2. Germline V CDR1 and CDR2: MNHEY, SVGAGI. V lost 1 base and J lost 9; bases outside the gene matches: 6. The CDR3 is made up of 14 amino acids.

This clonotype was counted ten times or more. The V and J genes are TRBV6-5 and TRBJ1-1; D gene ambiguous. V was pared by 1 base and J by 1 base, with 10 bases between. Germline V gives CDR1 MNHEY, CDR2 SVGAGI. CDR3 length: 15 residues. CDR3 loop: CASSYFSLGNTEAFF. The CDR3, as DNA: TGTGCCAGCAGTTACTTCTCATTAGGGAACACTGAAGCTTTCTTT.

This clonotype occurred many times. This chain links TRBV6-4 with TRBJ2-1, with D unresolved. The CDR3 runs 13 residues. Germline V lookup: CDR1 MRHNA, CDR2 SNTAGT. The ends were cut back, 4 bases at V and 14 bases at J, with 18 bases in the middle. The CDR3: CASSALNERRKFF. The CDR3, as DNA: TGTGCCAGCAGTGCTCTCAACGAAAGAAGGAAGTTCTTC.

The chain links TRBV2 to TRBJ2-4, with D perhaps matching TRBD1 or TRBD2 (5 bases each). The V end was cut by 7 bases, the J end by 7 bases, with 17 bases between. This CDR3 spans 14 amino acids. Looked up from germline, CDR1 is SNHLY and CDR2 is FYNNEI. The chain's CDR3 is CASTGSGVRNIQYF. Here the CDR3 DNA reads TGTGCCAGCACAGGGAGTGGAGTGAGGAACATTCAGTACTTC.

CDR3 sequence (DNA): TGTGCCAGCAGCCAAGACCTATCAGGACGGACTTACGAGCAGTACTTC. As protein: CASSQDLSGRTYEQYF. The chain is built from TRBV3-1 and TRBJ2-7; a weak D match, TRBD2 (5 bases). Trimming pared 0 bases from V and 4 bases from J, leaving 16 bases between. This CDR3 is built from 16 residues. Germline V gives CDR1 LGHDT, CDR2 YNNKEL (reference sequence).

This clonotype has at least ten counts. This sequence joins TRBV20-1 and TRBJ2-1; 9 positions agree with TRBD1. The V and J ends lost 2 bases and 6 bases, in that order; junction bases with no gene match: 8. The CDR3 length is 15 residues. CDR1 is DFQATT, CDR2 SNEGSKA, per germline (reference sequence). The CDR3 loop is CSARPGTGKVNEQFF. The CDR3 coding sequence is TGCAGTGCTAGACCCGGGACAGGGAAAGTCAATGAGCAGTTCTTC.

Many counts were recorded for this clonotype. The rearrangement links TRBV28 to TRBJ2-7; the match to TRBD2 covers 11 bases. The CDR3 has 16 amino acids. CDR1 and CDR2 from the germline V gene are MDHEN and SYDVKM. The trim removed 4 bases at V and 2 bases at J, leaving 7 bases unmatched. In DNA form, the CDR3 reads TGTGCCAGCAGTTCCTCCGGGACTAGCGGAACCTACGAGCAGTACTTC. It yields the protein CASSSSGTSGTYEQYF.

This clonotype appeared a few times. V is TRBV28 and J is TRBJ2-1; D is uncertain. The CDR3 consists of 15 residues. V shed 2 bases and J shed 7 bases, with 15 bases lying between them. Germline lookup yields CDR1 MDHEN and CDR2 SYDVKM. CDR3 DNA: TGTGCCAGCAGTTTAGGGCAGGCGCTAAGGAATGAGCAGTTCTTC. It yields the protein CASSLGQALRNEQFF.

This clonotype was seen at least ten times. This chain connects TRBV6-1 to TRBJ1-1; TRBD1 is a possible D gene (6 bases). V was shortened by 6 bases and J by 5 bases, with 16 bases between the two germline ends. This CDR3 contains 14 residues. Germline V gene sequence: CDR1 MNHNS, CDR2 SASEGT. CDR3 sequence reads: CASRKLYQGTEAFF. DNA for the CDR3: TGTGCCAGCAGAAAACTTTACCAGGGGACTGAAGCTTTCTTT.

The sample holds a few counts of this clonotype. V gene TRBV6-2 or TRBV6-3 combines with J gene TRBJ2-7; the D is unclear. The germline gives CDR1 MNHEY, CDR2 SVGEGT. The CDR3 loop spans 13 amino acids. Trimming removed 7 bases at V and 0 bases at J, with 10 bases between. In DNA form, the CDR3 reads TGTGCCAGCACATCGGCGAGCTCCTACGAGCAGTACTTC. This gives the protein CASTSASSYEQYF.

This clonotype occurred many times. This sequence joins TRBV11-2 and TRBJ2-5; perhaps TRBD2 as D (6 bases). Looked up from germline, CDR1 is SGHAT and CDR2 is FQNNGV. V shed 0 bases and J shed 3 bases, with 11 bases lying between them. This CDR3 is built from 15 residues. CDR3 sequence (DNA): TGTGCCAGCAGCTTAGACCCGGGCGGGGAAGAGACCCAGTACTTC. It is translated as CASSLDPGGEETQYF.

In this sample, this clonotype turned up many times. The CDR3 loop is CASSQDSGGHYEQYF. CDR3 DNA: TGCGCCAGCAGCCAAGATAGCGGGGGGCACTACGAGCAGTACTTC. V usage is TRBV4-3 and J usage is TRBJ2-7; 10 bases match TRBD2. Germline V gene lookup returns CDR1 LGHNA and CDR2 YSLEER. The CDR3 contains 15 residues. With V trimmed by 0 bases and J by 3 bases, 2 bases remained unmatched.

This clonotype was seen at least ten times. The chain couples TRBV20-1 to TRBJ1-5; 8 bases fit TRBD1. V lost 6 bases and J lost 5; bases outside the gene matches: 3. The CDR3 contains 12 residues. Germline V gives CDR1 DFQATT, CDR2 SNEGSKA (reference sequence). CDR3 nucleotide sequence: TGCAGTGCCTCGACAGGGGATCAGCCCCAGCATTTT. It encodes CSASTGDQPQHF.

This clonotype showed up many times. This rearrangement joins TRBV4-2 to TRBJ1-1, with a tentative D call TRBD1 (5 bases). This CDR3 is 16 amino acids long. Trimming stripped 1 base from V and 0 bases from J, with 12 bases between. Germline assignment: CDR1 LGHNA and CDR2 YNFKEQ. In DNA form, the CDR3 reads TGTGCCAGCAGCCAAGCGGACGGGGCAATGAACACTGAAGCTTTCTTT. Translation: CASSQADGAMNTEAFF.

This clonotype was counted ten times or more. The chain carries TRBV3-1 and TRBJ1-2; D gene unclear. CDR3 length: 13 residues. Trimming left V 4 bases short and J 6 bases short, with 12 bases between. The germline V gene has CDR1 LGHDT and CDR2 YNNKEL (reference sequence). The CDR3 DNA sequence: TGTGCCAGCAGCCGGAGTATAGCGGATGGCTACACCTTC. Its protein product is CASSRSIADGYTF.

In its sample, this clonotype was seen many times. The rearrangement links TRBV20-1 to TRBJ2-7; TRBD2 is a possible D gene (6 bases). Germline CDR1 and CDR2: DFQATT and SNEGSKA (reference sequence). Trimming shortened V by 6 bases and J by 3 bases, and 12 bases separated the two germline ends. The CDR3 is 12 residues long. CDR3 sequence: CSAPGLGYEQYF. The CDR3 DNA is TGCAGTGCCCCGGGACTGGGCTACGAGCAGTACTTC.